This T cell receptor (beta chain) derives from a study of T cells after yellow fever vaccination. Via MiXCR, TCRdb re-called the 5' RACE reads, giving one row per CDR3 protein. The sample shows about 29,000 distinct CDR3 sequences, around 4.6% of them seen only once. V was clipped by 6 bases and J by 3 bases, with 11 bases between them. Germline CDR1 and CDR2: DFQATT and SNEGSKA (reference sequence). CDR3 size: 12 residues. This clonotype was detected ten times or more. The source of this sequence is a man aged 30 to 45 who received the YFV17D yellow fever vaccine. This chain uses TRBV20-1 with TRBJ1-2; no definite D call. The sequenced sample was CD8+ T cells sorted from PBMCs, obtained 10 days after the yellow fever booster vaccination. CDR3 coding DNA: TGCAGTGCCCGGGTTGGATACTATGGCTACACCTTC. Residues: CSARVGYYGYTF.